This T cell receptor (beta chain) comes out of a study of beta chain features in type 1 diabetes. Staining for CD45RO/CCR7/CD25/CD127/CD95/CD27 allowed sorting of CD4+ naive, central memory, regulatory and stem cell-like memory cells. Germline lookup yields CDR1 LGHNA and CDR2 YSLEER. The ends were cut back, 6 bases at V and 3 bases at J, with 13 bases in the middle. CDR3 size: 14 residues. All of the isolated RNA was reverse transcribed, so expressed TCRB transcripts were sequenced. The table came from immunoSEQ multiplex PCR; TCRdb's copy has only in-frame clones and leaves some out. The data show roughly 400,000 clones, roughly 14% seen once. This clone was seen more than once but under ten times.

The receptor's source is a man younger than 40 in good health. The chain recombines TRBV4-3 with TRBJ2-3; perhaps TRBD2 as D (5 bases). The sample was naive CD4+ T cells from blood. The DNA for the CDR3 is TGCGCCAGCAGTCCAATCGGACTGACAGATACGCAGTATTTT. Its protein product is CASSPIGLTDTQYF.